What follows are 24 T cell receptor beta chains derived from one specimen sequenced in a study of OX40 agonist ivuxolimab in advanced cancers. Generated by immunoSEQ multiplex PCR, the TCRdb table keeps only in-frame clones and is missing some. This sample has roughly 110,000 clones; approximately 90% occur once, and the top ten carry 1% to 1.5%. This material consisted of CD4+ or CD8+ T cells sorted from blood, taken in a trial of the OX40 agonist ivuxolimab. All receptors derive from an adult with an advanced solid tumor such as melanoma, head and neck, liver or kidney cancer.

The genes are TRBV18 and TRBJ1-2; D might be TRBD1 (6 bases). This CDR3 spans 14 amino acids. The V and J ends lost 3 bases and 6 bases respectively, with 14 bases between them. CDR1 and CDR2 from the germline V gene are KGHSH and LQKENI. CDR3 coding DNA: TGTGCCAGCTCACCTTTGACAGGCATCAATGGCTACACCTTC. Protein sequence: CASSPLTGINGYTF.

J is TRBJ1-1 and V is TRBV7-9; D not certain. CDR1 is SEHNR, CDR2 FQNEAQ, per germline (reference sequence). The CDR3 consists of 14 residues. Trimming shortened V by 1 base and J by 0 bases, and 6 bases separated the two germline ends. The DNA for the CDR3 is TGTGCCAGCAGCTTAGACTGGTTGAACACTGAAGCTTTCTTT. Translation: CASSLDWLNTEAFF.

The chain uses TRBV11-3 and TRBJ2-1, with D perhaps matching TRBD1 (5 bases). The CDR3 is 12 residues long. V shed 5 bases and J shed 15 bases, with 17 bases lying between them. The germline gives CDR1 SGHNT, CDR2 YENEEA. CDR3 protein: CASSTVDRTPFF. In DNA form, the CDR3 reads TGTGCCAGCAGCACCGTCGACAGAACTCCGTTCTTC. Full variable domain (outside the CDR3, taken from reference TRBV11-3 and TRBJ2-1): EAGVVQSPRYKIIEKKQPVAFWCNPISGHNTLYWYLQNLGQGPELLIRYENEEAVDDSQLPKDRFSAERLKGVDSTLKIQPAELGDSAVYLCASSTVDRTPFFGPGTRLTVL.

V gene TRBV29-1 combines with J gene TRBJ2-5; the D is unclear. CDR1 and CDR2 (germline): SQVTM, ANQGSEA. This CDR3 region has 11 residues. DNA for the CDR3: TGCAGGGCAGACACGAGGGAGACCCAGTACTTC. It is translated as CRADTRETQYF.

CDR3 protein: CANLPPLMNTEAFF. Here the CDR3 DNA reads TGTGCCAATTTACCCCCGTTGATGAACACTGAAGCTTTCTTT. This chain uses TRBV27 with TRBJ1-1; D not resolved. Germline CDR1 is MNHEY and CDR2 is SMNVEV (reference sequence). V lost 10 bases, J lost 0 bases, and 15 bases lay in between. The CDR3 contains 14 residues.

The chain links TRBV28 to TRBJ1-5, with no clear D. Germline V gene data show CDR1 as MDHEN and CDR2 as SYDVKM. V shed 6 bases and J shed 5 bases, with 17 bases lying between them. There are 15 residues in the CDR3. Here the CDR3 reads CASSRAVGWDQPQHF. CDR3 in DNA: TGTGCCAGCAGCCGCGCAGTCGGGTGGGATCAGCCCCAGCATTTT.

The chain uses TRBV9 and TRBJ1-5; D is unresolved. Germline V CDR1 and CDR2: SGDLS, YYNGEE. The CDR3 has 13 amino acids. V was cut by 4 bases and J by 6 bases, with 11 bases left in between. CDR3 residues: CASSPNGLQPQHF. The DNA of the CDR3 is TGTGCCAGCAGCCCCAACGGCCTTCAGCCCCAGCATTTT.

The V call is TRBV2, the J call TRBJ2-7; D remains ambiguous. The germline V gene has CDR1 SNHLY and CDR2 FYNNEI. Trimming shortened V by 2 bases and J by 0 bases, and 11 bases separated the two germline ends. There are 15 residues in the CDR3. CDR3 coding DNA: TGTGCCAGCAGTGAATGGCCAGAAACCTCCTACGAGCAGTACTTC. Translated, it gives CASSEWPETSYEQYF.

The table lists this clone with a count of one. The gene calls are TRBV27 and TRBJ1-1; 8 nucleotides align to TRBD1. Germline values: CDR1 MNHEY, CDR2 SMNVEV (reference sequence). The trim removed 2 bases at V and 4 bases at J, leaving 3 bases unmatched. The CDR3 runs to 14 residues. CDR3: CASSLGTGGTEAFF. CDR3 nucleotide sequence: TGTGCCAGCAGTTTAGGAACAGGGGGCACTGAAGCTTTCTTT.

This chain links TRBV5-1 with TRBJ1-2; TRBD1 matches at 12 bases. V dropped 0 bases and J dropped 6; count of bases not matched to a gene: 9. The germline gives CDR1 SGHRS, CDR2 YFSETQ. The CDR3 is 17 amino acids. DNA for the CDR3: TGCGCCAGCAGCTTGGCTTCCGGGACAGGGGGCGAGCATGGCTACACCTTC. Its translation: CASSLASGTGGEHGYTF.

CDR3 amino acids: CASSPGVSYEQYF. The CDR3 nucleotides read TGCGCCAGCAGCCCTGGAGTCTCATACGAGCAGTACTTC. The rearrangement uses TRBV5-1 and TRBJ2-7, with no clear D. CDR1 and CDR2 from the germline V gene are SGHRS and YFSETQ. There are 13 residues in the CDR3. V was clipped by 4 bases and J by 4 bases, with 12 bases between them.

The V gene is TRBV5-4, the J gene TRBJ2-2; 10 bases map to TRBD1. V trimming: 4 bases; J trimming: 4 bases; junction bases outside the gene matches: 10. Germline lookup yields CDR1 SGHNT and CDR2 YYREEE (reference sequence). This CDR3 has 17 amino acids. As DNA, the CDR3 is TGTGCCAGCAGCCCGGGGGGACAGGGGAGGGGCACCGGGGAGCTGTTTTTT. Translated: CASSPGGQGRGTGELFF.

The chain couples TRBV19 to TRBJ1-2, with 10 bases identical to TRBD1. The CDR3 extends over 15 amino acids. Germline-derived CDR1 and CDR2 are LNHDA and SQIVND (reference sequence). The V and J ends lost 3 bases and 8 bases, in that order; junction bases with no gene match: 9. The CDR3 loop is CASSMVGTGAEGYTF. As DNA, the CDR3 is TGTGCCAGTAGTATGGTTGGGACAGGGGCGGAAGGCTACACCTTC.

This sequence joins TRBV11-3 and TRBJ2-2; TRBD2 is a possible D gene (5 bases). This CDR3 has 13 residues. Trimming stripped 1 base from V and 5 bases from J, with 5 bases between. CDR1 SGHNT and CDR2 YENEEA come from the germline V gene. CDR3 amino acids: CASSLGGTGELFF. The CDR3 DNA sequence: TGTGCCAGCAGCTTAGGAGGGACCGGGGAGCTGTTTTTT.

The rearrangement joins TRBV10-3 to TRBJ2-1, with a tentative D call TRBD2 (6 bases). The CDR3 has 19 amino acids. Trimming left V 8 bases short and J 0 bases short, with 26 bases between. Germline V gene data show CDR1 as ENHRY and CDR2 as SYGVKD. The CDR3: CAIYGGAAGSRPSYNEQFF. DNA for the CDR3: TGTGCCATCTATGGAGGGGCGGCAGGGAGCCGCCCCTCCTACAATGAGCAGTTCTTC.

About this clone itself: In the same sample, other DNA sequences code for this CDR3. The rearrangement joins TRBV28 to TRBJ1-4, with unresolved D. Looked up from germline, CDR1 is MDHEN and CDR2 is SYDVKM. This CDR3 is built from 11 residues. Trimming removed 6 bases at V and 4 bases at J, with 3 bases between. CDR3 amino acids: CASSFNEKLFF. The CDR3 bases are TGTGCCAGCAGCTTTAATGAAAAACTGTTTTTT.

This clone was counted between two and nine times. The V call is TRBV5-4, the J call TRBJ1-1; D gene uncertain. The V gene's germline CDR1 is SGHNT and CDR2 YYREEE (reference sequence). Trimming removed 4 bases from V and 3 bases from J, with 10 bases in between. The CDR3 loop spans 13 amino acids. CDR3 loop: CASSNETDTEAFF. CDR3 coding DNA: TGTGCCAGCAGCAATGAAACAGACACTGAAGCTTTCTTT.

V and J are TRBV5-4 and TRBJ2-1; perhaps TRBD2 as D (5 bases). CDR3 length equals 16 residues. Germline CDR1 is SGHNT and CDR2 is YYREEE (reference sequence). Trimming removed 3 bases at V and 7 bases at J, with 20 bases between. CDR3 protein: CASSWERAPQRNEQFF. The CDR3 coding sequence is TGTGCCAGCAGCTGGGAGCGAGCCCCACAGAGAAATGAGCAGTTCTTC.

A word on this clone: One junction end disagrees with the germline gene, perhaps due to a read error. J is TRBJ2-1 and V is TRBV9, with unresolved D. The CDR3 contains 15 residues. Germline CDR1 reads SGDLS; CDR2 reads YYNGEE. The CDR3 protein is CASSPSIGSFNEQFF. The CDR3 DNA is TGTGCCAGCAGCCCAAGTATAGGCTCCTTCAATGAGCAGTTCTTC.

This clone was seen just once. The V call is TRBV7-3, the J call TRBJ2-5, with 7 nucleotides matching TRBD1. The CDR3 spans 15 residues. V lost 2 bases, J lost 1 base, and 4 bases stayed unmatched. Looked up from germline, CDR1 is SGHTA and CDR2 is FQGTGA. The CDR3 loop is CASSLLGQPQETQYF. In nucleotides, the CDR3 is TGTGCCAGCAGCTTATTGGGACAGCCCCAAGAGACCCAGTACTTC. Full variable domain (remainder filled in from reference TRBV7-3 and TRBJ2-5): GAGVSQTPSNKVTEKGKYVELRCDPISGHTALYWYRQSLGQGPEFLIYFQGTGAADDSGLPNDRFFAVRPEGSVSTLKIQRTERGDSAVYLCASSLLGQPQETQYFGPGTRLLVL.

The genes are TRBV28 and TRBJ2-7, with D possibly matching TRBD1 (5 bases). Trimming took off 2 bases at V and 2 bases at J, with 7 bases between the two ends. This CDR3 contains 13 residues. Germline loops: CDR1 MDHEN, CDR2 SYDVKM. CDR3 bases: TGTGCCAGCAGTTTAGACAGTCCCTACGAGCAGTACTTC. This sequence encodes CASSLDSPYEQYF.

CDR3: CASSLEGPYSNQPQHF. CDR3 sequence (DNA): TGTGCCAGCAGCTTAGAAGGACCCTATAGCAATCAGCCCCAGCATTTT. This chain connects TRBV7-8 to TRBJ1-5; no clear D gene. This CDR3 contains 16 residues. Looked up from germline, CDR1 is SGHVS and CDR2 is FQNEAQ. The V end was cut by 1 base, the J end by 0 bases, with 10 bases between.

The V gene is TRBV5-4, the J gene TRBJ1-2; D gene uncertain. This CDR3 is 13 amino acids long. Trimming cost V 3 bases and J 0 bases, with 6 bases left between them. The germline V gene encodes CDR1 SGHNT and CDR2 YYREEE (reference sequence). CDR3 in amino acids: CASSSKTNYGYTF. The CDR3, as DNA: TGTGCCAGCAGCTCTAAGACTAACTATGGCTACACCTTC.

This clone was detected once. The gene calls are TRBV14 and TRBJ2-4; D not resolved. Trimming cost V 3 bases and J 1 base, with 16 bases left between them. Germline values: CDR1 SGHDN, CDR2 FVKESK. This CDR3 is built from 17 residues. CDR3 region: CASSQVDGALAKNIQYF. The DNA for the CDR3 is TGTGCCAGCAGCCAGGTGGACGGAGCCTTGGCCAAAAACATTCAGTACTTC. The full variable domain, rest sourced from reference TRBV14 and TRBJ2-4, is EAGVTQFPSHSVIEKGQTVTLRCDPISGHDNLYWYRRVMGKEIKFLLHFVKESKQDESGMPNNRFLAERTGGTYSTLKVQPAELEDSGVYFCASSQVDGALAKNIQYFGAGTRLSVL.